These 29 T cell receptor beta chains originate from one sample sequenced in a study of T-cell reconstitution after alpha-beta-depleted transplantation in children. Unique molecular identifiers were incorporated when the TCRbeta library was constructed. One entry per CDR3 protein, called by TCRdb with MiXCR from the PCR reads. The table shows 250,000 to 400,000 distinct CDR3 sequences, with approximately 20% occurring only once. Sample: PBMCs, mostly from graft donor cells, taken 180 days after TCRalphabeta/CD19-depleted stem cell transplant. The origin of the receptors is a male patient aged 5 to 17 who had a stem cell transplant for acute lymphoblastic leukemia, so the T cells may come from the graft donor.

J is TRBJ2-2 and V is TRBV18, with D perhaps matching TRBD1 (6 bases). This CDR3 contains 16 residues. Germline values: CDR1 KGHSH, CDR2 LQKENI. Deletions cut 2 bases from V and 1 base from J, with 11 bases between. The CDR3 sequence: CASSPTGTLNTGELFF. As DNA, the CDR3 is TGTGCCAGCTCACCAACCGGGACATTGAACACCGGGGAGCTGTTTTTT.

This clonotype was detected a few times. The rearrangement links TRBV28 to TRBJ1-1; the D is unclear. The CDR3 spans 16 residues. Trimming took off 2 bases at V and 0 bases at J, with 13 bases between the two ends. Germline V lookup: CDR1 MDHEN, CDR2 SYDVKM. In DNA form, the CDR3 reads TGTGCCAGCAGTTTAGTACGGGCCCCCCTGAACACTGAAGCTTTCTTT. Translated, it gives CASSLVRAPLNTEAFF.

V is TRBV10-3 and J is TRBJ2-2, with 13 positions matching TRBD2. Per the germline V gene, CDR1 is ENHRY and CDR2 is SYGVKD. This CDR3 has 17 amino acids. V dropped 6 bases and J dropped 5; count of bases not matched to a gene: 9. The CDR3 sequence is CAIRRTSGSGGTGELFF. For the CDR3, the DNA is TGTGCCATCAGACGGACTAGCGGGAGTGGGGGAACCGGGGAGCTGTTTTTT.

The V and J genes are TRBV24-1 and TRBJ2-1; the D is unclear. Germline V gene lookup returns CDR1 KGHDR and CDR2 SFDVKD. The CDR3 spans 13 residues. V lost 0 bases, J lost 8 bases, and 7 bases lay in between. CDR3 loop: CATSDLSSYEQFF. The CDR3 DNA reads as TGTGCCACCAGTGATTTGTCCAGCTATGAGCAGTTCTTC.

This clonotype was counted only a few times. This chain joins TRBV20-1 and TRBJ1-5; weak D call: TRBD1 (5 bases). The CDR3 totals 14 residues. In germline, CDR1 is DFQATT, CDR2 SNEGSKA (reference sequence). The V end lost 4 bases, the J end lost 4 bases, and 14 bases lay between the germline ends. The CDR3 bases are TGCAGTGCTACCCTCCGACAGCGTAATCAGCCCCAGCATTTT. Translated: CSATLRQRNQPQHF.

This clonotype was seen more than once but under ten times. The J gene is TRBJ2-5, the V gene TRBV12-3 or TRBV12-4; D possibly matches TRBD1 or TRBD2 (5 bases each). The germline V and J ends were trimmed by 6 bases and 5 bases, with 16 bases remaining between them. CDR3 length equals 14 residues. In DNA form, the CDR3 reads TGTGCCAGCAGCTCGGGGCGCCCCGGTGAGACCCAGTACTTC. It translates to CASSSGRPGETQYF.

This clonotype was observed a few times. This chain uses TRBV6-7 with TRBJ1-5; no firm D call. TRBV6-7 counts as an open reading frame of uncertain function. The CDR3 runs 13 residues. The V and J ends lost 9 bases and 1 base respectively, with 10 bases between them. Written as DNA, the CDR3 is TGTGCCAGACCAAGTGGGAGCAATCAGCCCCAGCATTTT. Translating gives CARPSGSNQPQHF.

A few counts support this clonotype. V usage is TRBV2 and J usage is TRBJ1-4; D is perhaps TRBD1 (5 bases). V was cut by 5 bases and J by 0 bases, with 13 bases left in between. The length of the CDR3 is 16 residues. Germline V gene sequence: CDR1 SNHLY, CDR2 FYNNEI. The CDR3 DNA is TGTGCCAGCAGTTCCGGGACCGTCGCAACTAATGAAAAACTGTTTTTT. Its protein is CASSSGTVATNEKLFF.

This clonotype showed up just a few times. The genes are TRBV6-1 and TRBJ1-4; 7 bases are shared with TRBD1. Germline trimming cut 6 bases from V and 0 bases from J; bases unmatched to any gene: 7. CDR3 length equals 16 residues. Looked up from germline, CDR1 is MNHNS and CDR2 is SASEGT. CDR3 region: CASSHRGPATNEKLFF. In nucleotides, the CDR3 is TGTGCCAGCAGCCACAGGGGTCCGGCAACTAATGAAAAACTGTTTTTT.

The table lists this clonotype with many counts. The chain joins TRBV12-3 or TRBV12-4 to TRBJ2-3; perhaps TRBD2 as D (6 bases). This CDR3 has 14 residues. The ends were cut back, 3 bases at V and 3 bases at J, with 10 bases in the middle. Here the CDR3 reads CASSFTGSTDTQYF. The CDR3 DNA sequence: TGTGCCAGCAGTTTCACCGGGAGTACAGATACGCAGTATTTT.

The chain carries TRBV29-1 and TRBJ1-5, with 7 positions matching TRBD1. The germline gives CDR1 SQVTM, CDR2 ANQGSEA. V lost 5 bases to trimming and J lost 4 bases; unmatched junction nucleotides: 5. This CDR3 comprises 13 residues. The chain's CDR3 is CSVSTGPNQPQHF. As DNA, the CDR3 is TGCAGCGTTTCGACAGGGCCGAATCAGCCCCAGCATTTT.

The chain couples TRBV4-1 to TRBJ2-7, with D perhaps TRBD2 (5 bases). Germline CDR1 MGHRA, CDR2 YSYEKL. The germline V and J ends were trimmed by 0 bases and 5 bases, with 17 bases remaining between them. The CDR3 extends over 16 amino acids. Here the CDR3 reads CASSQEASTFSNEQYF. In DNA form, the CDR3 reads TGCGCCAGCAGCCAAGAGGCTAGCACCTTCAGTAACGAGCAGTACTTC.

In this sample, this clonotype turned up a few times. The chain is built from TRBV3-1 and TRBJ2-1; no clear D gene. Trimming took 0 bases from V and 7 from J, leaving 10 bases between them. Germline CDR1 and CDR2: LGHDT and YNNKEL (reference sequence). The CDR3 contains 14 residues. This CDR3 reads CASSQDRRVNEQFF. CDR3 DNA sequence: TGTGCCAGCAGCCAAGATCGTCGCGTAAATGAGCAGTTCTTC.

The genes are TRBV18 and TRBJ1-1; tentatively, D is TRBD1 (6 bases). CDR1 and CDR2 (germline): KGHSH, LQKENI. The CDR3 is 15 amino acids. The V gene lost 0 bases and the J gene lost 1 base, with 9 bases spanning the gap. CDR3 bases: TGTGCCAGCTCACCACCGGGACACCCGAACACTGAAGCTTTCTTT. Translating it yields CASSPPGHPNTEAFF.

The chain joins TRBV29-1 to TRBJ1-1, with D hard to call. CDR1 is SQVTM, CDR2 ANQGSEA, per germline. The CDR3 sequence is 8 residues long. V lost 5 bases and J lost 6, with 1 base in between. CDR3: CSVSEAFF. For the CDR3, the DNA is TGCAGCGTTTCTGAAGCTTTCTTT.

This clonotype has only a few counts. The chain combines TRBV25-1 with TRBJ1-1; TRBD1 matches 9 bases. J lost 7 bases, V lost 3 bases, and 9 bases had no gene match. This CDR3 contains 15 residues. Germline values: CDR1 MGHDK, CDR2 SYGVNS. The CDR3 bases are TGTGCCAGCAGTGATAGGACAGGGGTCGGGCTTGAAGCTTTCTTT. Translation gives CASSDRTGVGLEAFF.

V gene TRBV20-1 combines with J gene TRBJ1-2; 7 nucleotides line up with TRBD1. The V segment lost 0 bases and the J segment 4 bases; nucleotides outside the gene matches: 8. Germline CDR1 DFQATT, CDR2 SNEGSKA (reference sequence). The CDR3 length is 15 residues. DNA for the CDR3: TGCAGTGCTAGAGAGCCCAGGGGGAAGGGCTATGGCTACACCTTC. Encoded protein: CSAREPRGKGYGYTF.

The chain employs TRBV7-2 and TRBJ2-5, with no clear D. The CDR3 is 13 residues long. The germline V and J ends were trimmed by 2 bases and 3 bases, with 7 bases remaining between them. CDR1 and CDR2 from the germline V gene are SGHTA and FQGNSA. The CDR3, as DNA: TGTGCCAGCAGCTTATTGCGGAAAGAGACCCAGTACTTC. The encoded protein is CASSLLRKETQYF. Looking up the rest from reference TRBV7-2 and TRBJ2-5 gives the full variable domain: GAGVSQSPSNKVTEKGKDVELRCDPISGHTALYWYRQSLGQGLEFLIYFQGNSAPDKSGLPSDRFSAERTGGSVSTLTIQRTQQEDSAVYLCASSLLRKETQYFGPGTRLLVL.

This clonotype was counted at least ten times. V gene TRBV6-1 combines with J gene TRBJ1-2; no clear D. Germline values: CDR1 MNHNS, CDR2 SASEGT. The CDR3 is made up of 14 amino acids. V lost 6 bases to trimming and J lost 5 bases, with 16 bases between them. DNA of the CDR3: TGTGCCAGCAGGTCCCCCCGGACGGCTTATGGCTACACCTTC. This translates into CASRSPRTAYGYTF.

V is TRBV5-1 and J is TRBJ2-3, with TRBD2 identical over 11 bases. With 4 bases clipped from V and 4 bases from J, the junction kept 11 bases outside the gene matches. The CDR3 consists of 17 residues. Germline V gene data show CDR1 as SGHRS and CDR2 as YFSETQ. The CDR3 spells CASSLPTSGSLADTQYF. The DNA for the CDR3 is TGCGCCAGCAGCCTACCCACTAGCGGGAGTCTCGCAGATACGCAGTATTTT.

This clonotype was counted a few times. The chain uses TRBV12-3 or TRBV12-4 and TRBJ1-5; no clear D. This CDR3 is 13 amino acids long. V was cut by 5 bases and J by 3 bases, with 8 bases left in between. CDR3 loop: CASSRSYNQPQHF. CDR3 nucleotide sequence: TGTGCCAGCAGTCGGTCCTACAATCAGCCCCAGCATTTT.

The V and J genes are TRBV12-3 or TRBV12-4 and TRBJ2-1; 8 bases are shared with TRBD2. This CDR3 region has 15 residues. Trimming removed 3 bases from V and 6 bases from J; junction bases left unmatched: 7. The CDR3 loop reads CASSFLLAGINEQFF. CDR3 nucleotides: TGTGCCAGCAGTTTTTTGCTAGCGGGCATCAATGAGCAGTTCTTC.

The chain couples TRBV7-7 to TRBJ2-5; 11 bases fit TRBD1. CDR1 is SSHAT, CDR2 FNYEAQ, per germline (reference sequence). V shed 5 bases, J shed 3 bases, and the junction held 2 bases outside the gene matches. CDR3 size: 14 residues. DNA for the CDR3: TGTGCCAGCAGCCGGGGACAGGGGGAAGAGACCCAGTACTTC. It is translated as CASSRGQGEETQYF. The full variable domain, rest sourced from reference TRBV7-7 and TRBJ2-5, is GAGVSQSPRYKVTKRGQDVTLRCDPISSHATLYWYQQALGQGPEFLTYFNYEAQPDKSGLPSDRFSAERPEGSISTLTIQRTEQRDSAMYRCASSRGQGEETQYFGPGTRLLVL.

Of note for this clonotype: The final CDR3 position lacks the conserved phenylalanine or tryptophan, pointing to a likely read error. It is unclear where the CDR3 begins or ends on the DNA, so no DNA is shown, and the CDR3 is as TCRdb lists it. This chain uses TRBV12-3 or TRBV12-4 with TRBJ1-2; the table's D call, TRBD1, was not checked against the DNA. The CDR3 adds up to 11 amino acids, both ends counted. CDR3 amino acids: CASSLGGRGDL.

The table lists this clonotype with a few counts. The chain employs TRBV12-3 or TRBV12-4 and TRBJ2-7, with D unclear. This CDR3 spans 11 amino acids. V lost 6 bases, J lost 6 bases, and 9 bases lay in between. DNA of the CDR3: TGTGCCAGCAGGGGGTACACCGAGCAGTACTTC. This encodes CASRGYTEQYF.

This rearrangement joins TRBV5-1 to TRBJ1-2; no reliable D call. The CDR3 runs 13 residues. The germline gives CDR1 SGHRS, CDR2 YFSETQ. The V end lost 4 bases, the J end lost 2 bases, and 9 bases lay between the germline ends. The CDR3 DNA is TGCGCCAGCAGCCGACAACGAAACTATGGCTACACCTTC. Translating gives CASSRQRNYGYTF.

Only a few counts were recorded for this clonotype. The V call is TRBV7-9, the J call TRBJ1-1; the D is unclear. There are 12 residues in the CDR3. V was shortened by 5 bases and J by 6 bases, with 10 bases between the two germline ends. Per germline, CDR1 SEHNR and CDR2 FQNEAQ (reference sequence). Here the CDR3 reads CASSHVDPEAFF. CDR3 DNA: TGTGCCAGCAGCCACGTCGACCCTGAAGCTTTCTTT.

This chain's CDR3 is CASSAQGNEQYF. CDR3 DNA sequence: TGTGCCAGCAGTGCTCAGGGAAACGAGCAGTACTTC. This rearrangement joins TRBV28 to TRBJ2-7; maybe TRBD1 (5 bases). The germline gives CDR1 MDHEN, CDR2 SYDVKM. The ends were cut back, 5 bases at V and 5 bases at J, with 10 bases in the middle. There are 12 residues in the CDR3.

This clonotype was seen only a few times. The chain combines TRBV29-1 with TRBJ2-1; D is ambiguous. Per the germline V gene, CDR1 is SQVTM and CDR2 is ANQGSEA. The CDR3 is 13 amino acids. V shed 6 bases and J shed 6 bases, with 15 bases lying between them. CDR3 residues: CSVPGRIPNEQFF. CDR3 DNA sequence: TGCAGCGTCCCTGGGCGAATCCCCAATGAGCAGTTCTTC.